This T cell receptor (beta chain) comes out of a study of siplizumab effects on memory and regulatory T cells. The method was immunoSEQ multiplex PCR; TCRdb's version includes in-frame clones alone and lacks a portion of them. The data show some 110,000 clones, with over 90% seen just once and approximately 0.6% held by the top ten. Material for sequencing was Tregs sorted from blood. The clonotype originates from a human donor in good health.

As DNA, the CDR3 is TGTGCCACAGGACTAGCGGGACTGGAGCAGTACTTC. It specifies CATGLAGLEQYF. This rearrangement joins TRBV7-2 to TRBJ2-7; TRBD2 aligns across 12 bases. The CDR3 loop spans 12 amino acids. V lost 10 bases and J lost 7; bases outside the gene matches: 5. Germline CDR1 reads SGHTA; CDR2 reads FQGNSA.